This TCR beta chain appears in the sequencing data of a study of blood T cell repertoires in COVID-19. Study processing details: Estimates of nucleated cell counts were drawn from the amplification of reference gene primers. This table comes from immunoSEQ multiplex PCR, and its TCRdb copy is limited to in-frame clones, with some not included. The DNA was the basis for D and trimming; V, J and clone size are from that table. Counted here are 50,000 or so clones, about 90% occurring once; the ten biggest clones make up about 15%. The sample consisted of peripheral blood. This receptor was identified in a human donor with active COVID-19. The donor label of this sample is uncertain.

CDR3: CASSPDRGDEKLFF. In DNA form, the CDR3 reads TGTGCCAGCAGCCCAGACAGGGGAGATGAAAAACTGTTTTTT. The genes are TRBV7-8 and TRBJ1-4; 8 bases are a match to TRBD1. J was trimmed by 6 bases and V by 5 bases; bases with no gene match: 5. The CDR3 is made up of 14 amino acids. Germline V gives CDR1 SGHVS, CDR2 FQNEAQ.